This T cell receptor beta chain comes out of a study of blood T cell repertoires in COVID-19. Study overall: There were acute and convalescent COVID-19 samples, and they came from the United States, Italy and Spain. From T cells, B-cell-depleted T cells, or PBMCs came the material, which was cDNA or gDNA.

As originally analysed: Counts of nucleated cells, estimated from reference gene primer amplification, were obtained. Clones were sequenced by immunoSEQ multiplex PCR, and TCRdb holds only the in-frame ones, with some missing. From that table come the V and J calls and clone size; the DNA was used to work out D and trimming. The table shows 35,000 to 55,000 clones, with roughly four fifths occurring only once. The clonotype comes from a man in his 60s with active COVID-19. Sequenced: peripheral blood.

For the CDR3, the DNA is TGTGCCAGCAGCCAAGAACCTAGCGGTAACAATGAGCAGTTCTTC. It is translated as CASSQEPSGNNEQFF. This chain joins TRBV3-1 (or the pseudogene TRBV3-2) and TRBJ2-1, with TRBD2 matching 7 bases. V dropped 0 bases and J dropped 5; count of bases not matched to a gene: 4. In germline, CDR1 is LGHDT, CDR2 YNNKEL (reference sequence). The CDR3 runs to 15 residues.